This TCR beta chain was recorded in a study of shared clonotypes between healthy human individuals. J was trimmed by 8 bases and V by 6 bases; bases with no gene match: 9. This CDR3 region has 13 residues. Germline V gene data show CDR1 as MNHNS and CDR2 as SASEGT. Whole-study results and caveats: Compared with memory subsets, naive subsets generally had larger estimated richness. Several donors showed sharing of roughly 5% of naive CD4 clonotypes.

CD4+ cells yielded CD45RA+ naive and CD45RA-negative memory subsets. As to this clone: Its specificity is not known.

Repertoires were generated with immunoSEQ multiplex PCR, while TCRdb's copy carries only in-frame clones and drops some. The data hold some 660,000 clones, with around three quarters observed a single time. Sequenced input: memory CD4+ T cells sorted from blood. Subset in this sample: CD45RA-negative fraction. The chain has TRBV6-1 and TRBJ1-2; 7 bases are a match to TRBD1. This sequence originates from a woman in her 30s in good health. CDR3 region: CASSSRGEAGYTF. The CDR3 region has the DNA TGTGCCAGCAGCTCCAGGGGGGAGGCGGGCTACACCTTC.